The 16 T cell receptor beta chains below were found in one sample sequenced in a study of blood T cell repertoires in COVID-19. The protocol was immunoSEQ multiplex PCR, while the TCRdb copy is restricted to in-frame clones and leaves out a portion. The table has roughly 61,000 clones, 91% seen once. Specimen: peripheral blood. All receptors come from a man in his fifties or sixties with acute or convalescent COVID-19.

The chain carries TRBV11-3 and TRBJ2-4; D uncertain. Trimming removed 4 bases from V and 8 bases from J, with 9 bases in between. The CDR3 runs to 12 residues. CDR1 is SGHNT, CDR2 YENEEA, per germline. The CDR3 region has the DNA TGTGCCAGCAGCTCCCCAGGTTACATTCAGTACTTC. Its translation: CASSSPGYIQYF.

The gene calls are TRBV20-1 and TRBJ1-5; no definite D call. The germline CDR1 and CDR2 sequences are DFQATT and SNEGSKA (reference sequence). CDR3 length: 10 amino acids. Between the trimmed V and J ends, which lost 5 bases and 11 bases, there was a span of 10 bases. The CDR3 nucleotides read TGCAGTGCTGGAGCCTCGGCCCAGCATTTT. This gives the protein CSAGASAQHF.

As to this clone: The junction and the germline gene differ at one end; a read error may be behind it. Other DNA sequences in this sample translate to the same CDR3. The V gene is TRBV18, the J gene TRBJ2-7; 9 nucleotides agree with TRBD1. The CDR3 sequence is 15 residues long. Looked up from germline, CDR1 is KGHSH and CDR2 is LQKENI. CDR3 loop: CASSPEYRGPYEQYF. The CDR3, as DNA: TGTGCCAGCTCACCAGAGTACAGGGGGCCCTACGAGCAGTATTTC. Full variable domain (rest looked up from reference TRBV18 and TRBJ2-7): NAGVMQNPRHLVRRRGQEARLRCSPMKGHSHVYWYRQLPEEGLKFMVYLQKENIIDESGMPKERFSAEFPKEGPSILRIQQVVRGDSAAYFCASSPEYRGPYEQYFGPGTRLTVT.

V gene TRBV30 combines with J gene TRBJ1-1; TRBD1 matches at 8 bases. V dropped 5 bases and J dropped 3; count of bases not matched to a gene: 8. This CDR3 has 14 amino acids. Germline assignment: CDR1 GTSNPN and CDR2 SVGIG (reference sequence). The CDR3 nucleotides are TGTGCCTGGGGACGAGGACAGGGAGACACTGAAGCTTTCTTT. Encoded protein: CAWGRGQGDTEAFF.

The genes are TRBV12-3 or TRBV12-4 and TRBJ2-5, with D unclear. The CDR3 length is 13 residues. V was shortened by 1 base and J by 5 bases, with 8 bases between the two germline ends. The CDR3 DNA sequence: TGTGCCAGCAGTTTAGTCAACTCGGAGACCCAGTACTTC. Amino acids: CASSLVNSETQYF.

The chain is built from TRBV7-2 and TRBJ2-7; possibly TRBD2 for D (6 bases). The CDR3 consists of 13 residues. Germline V gene sequence: CDR1 SGHTA, CDR2 FQGNSA. V gave up 4 bases and J gave up 0 bases, with 7 bases separating them. In DNA form, the CDR3 reads TGTGCCAGCAGCTCCGGGAGCTCCTACGAGCAGTACTTC. Encoded protein: CASSSGSSYEQYF.

The V and J genes are TRBV12-3 or TRBV12-4 and TRBJ1-3; D remains ambiguous. The CDR3 spans 13 residues. V lost 0 bases and J 4 bases, leaving 4 bases between the germline ends. Written as DNA, the CDR3 is TGTGCCAGCAGTTTAGCGCAGGGAAACACCATATATTTT. Protein: CASSLAQGNTIYF.

The chain uses TRBV30 and TRBJ2-7, with 10 nucleotides matching TRBD1. With 0 bases clipped from V and 6 bases from J, the junction kept 5 bases outside the gene matches. CDR1 and CDR2 from the germline V gene are GTSNPN and SVGIG (reference sequence). This CDR3 has 14 amino acids. For the CDR3, the DNA is TGTGCCTGGAGTGTCGGGACAGGGGTTCTCGAGCAGTACTTC. This sequence encodes CAWSVGTGVLEQYF.

The chain is built from TRBV7-3 and TRBJ2-3, with 8 nucleotides matching TRBD2. Germline values: CDR1 SGHTA, CDR2 FQGTGA. Losses at the gene ends were 5 bases for V and 5 bases for J; bases not matched to a gene: 3. The CDR3 extends over 13 amino acids. CDR3 in amino acids: CASSPSGRDTQYF. Here the CDR3 DNA reads TGTGCCAGCAGCCCGAGCGGGAGAGATACGCAGTATTTT.

The CDR3 is CASSLSGYNGYTF. CDR3 DNA: TGTGCCAGCAGCTTGTCCGGGTATAATGGCTACACCTTC. The chain is built from TRBV5-5 and TRBJ1-2, with D unresolved. In germline, CDR1 is SGHKS, CDR2 YYEKEE (reference sequence). Trimming stripped 1 base from V and 6 bases from J, with 10 bases between. The CDR3 length is 13 residues. The whole variable domain, remainder taken from reference TRBV5-5 and TRBJ1-2, is DAGVTQSPTHLIKTRGQQVTLRCSPISGHKSVSWYQQVLGQGPQFIFQYYEKEERGRGNFPDRFSARQFPNYSSELNVNALLLGDSALYLCASSLSGYNGYTFGSGTRLTVV.

The chain recombines TRBV19 with TRBJ2-5, with 12 positions matching TRBD2. Losses at the gene ends were 5 bases for V and 4 bases for J; bases not matched to a gene: 5. Looked up from germline, CDR1 is LNHDA and CDR2 is SQIVND (reference sequence). This CDR3 is built from 15 residues. CDR3 residues: CASSAPGLAGETQYF. The CDR3 DNA is TGTGCCAGTAGTGCTCCGGGACTAGCGGGAGAGACCCAGTACTTC.

The chain couples TRBV27 to TRBJ2-5; D gene uncertain. Germline CDR1 and CDR2: MNHEY and SMNVEV (reference sequence). Trimming pared 0 bases from V and 1 base from J, leaving 12 bases between. The CDR3 contains 16 residues. The CDR3 region has the DNA TGTGCCAGCAGTTTATCCTCGGCAGCGCTCCAAGAGACCCAGTACTTC. This gives the protein CASSLSSAALQETQYF.

The CDR3 nucleotides read TGTGCCAGTAGTCCCCCGGGGGGGCAGAAGGAAAAACTGTTTTTT. As protein: CASSPPGGQKEKLFF. The V and J genes are TRBV19 and TRBJ1-4; possibly TRBD1 for D (6 bases). The CDR3 totals 15 residues. Germline CDR1 and CDR2: LNHDA and SQIVND (reference sequence). V shed 5 bases and J shed 8 bases, with 18 bases lying between them.

V usage is TRBV18 and J usage is TRBJ1-2; D is unresolved. The length of the CDR3 is 15 residues. V lost 3 bases and J lost 2, with 13 bases in between. Germline loops: CDR1 KGHSH, CDR2 LQKENI. This CDR3 reads CASSPTREYNYGYTF. CDR3 sequence (DNA): TGTGCCAGCTCACCTACTAGGGAGTACAACTATGGCTACACCTTC.

The rearrangement links TRBV27 to TRBJ1-5, with D perhaps matching TRBD1 (6 bases). CDR1 is MNHEY, CDR2 SMNVEV, per germline (reference sequence). Trimming left V 5 bases short and J 4 bases short, with 18 bases between. This CDR3 has 16 residues. Written as DNA, the CDR3 is TGTGCCAGCAGTAAACAGACAGGTGCCGGGAATCAGCCCCAGCATTTT. Residues: CASSKQTGAGNQPQHF.

The rearrangement joins TRBV11-3 to TRBJ2-2; D may be TRBD1 (5 bases). From germline, CDR1 is SGHNT and CDR2 YENEEA. Trimming pared 5 bases from V and 3 bases from J, leaving 16 bases between. The CDR3 length is 16 residues. The CDR3 region is CASSPRTLRDTGELFF. The CDR3 DNA follows: TGTGCCAGCAGCCCCCGGACACTTCGCGACACCGGGGAGCTGTTTTTT.